A selection of T cell receptor beta chains follows, all from one sample in a study of blood T cell repertoires in COVID-19. Libraries were prepared by immunoSEQ multiplex PCR; TCRdb keeps only in-frame clonotypes and omits some of them. The table shows some 200,000 clones, with about four fifths occurring only once. Sequencing was done on a sample of peripheral blood. These receptors were obtained from a woman in her 40s with COVID-19, enrolled during active disease. The CDR3 runs from the conserved cysteine through the conserved F or W. D genes are given only for firm matches. Rows give clone size only sometimes, using once, few, many, or a class for an expanded clone.

D,size,V,J,length,DNA,CDR3
.,.,TRBV5-5,TRBJ1-5,15,TGTGCCAGCAGCGCGCGGACAATTTTAATTCGGGCCCAGCATTTT,CASSARTILIRAQHF
TRBD1,.,TRBV6-5,TRBJ1-5,15,TGTGCCAGCAGCTCAGACAGGGGTAGCAATCAGCCCCAGCATTTT,CASSSDRGSNQPQHF
.,few,TRBV2,TRBJ1-5,15,TGTGCCAGCAGTGAGAACGACAGCAGCAATCAGCCCCAGCATTTT,CASSENDSSNQPQHF
.,.,TRBV11-2,TRBJ1-6,14,TGTGCCAGCAGACCGGACAAGAATAATTCACCCCTCCACTTT,CASRPDKNNSPLHF
.,.,TRBV4-1,TRBJ1-2,14,TGCGCCAGCAGCCAAGATCCAGGGAACTATGGCTACACCTTC,CASSQDPGNYGYTF
TRBD1,.,TRBV14,TRBJ1-2,16,TGTGCCAGCAGCCGCGCCGGGACAGCCACTAACTATGGCTACACCTTC,CASSRAGTATNYGYTF
.,.,TRBV6-5,TRBJ1-1,14,TGTGCCAGCAGTTACTCCATCATGAACACTGAAGCTTTCTTT,CASSYSIMNTEAFF
TRBD1,.,TRBV6-5,TRBJ2-2,15,TGTGCCAGCACCGGACAGGGGGCTGAAACCGGGGAGCTGTTTTTT,CASTGQGAETGELFF
.,.,TRBV28,TRBJ2-7,16,TGTGCCAGCAGTTATGGGGGGAGGGGGGACTCCTACGAGCAGTACTTC,CASSYGGRGDSYEQYF
.,.,TRBV15,TRBJ1-5,17,TGTGCCACCCGGGTTGGAGGACGGACCGATAGCAATCAGCCCCAGCATTTT,CATRVGGRTDSNQPQHF
.,.,TRBV6-5,TRBJ2-3,11,TGTGCCAGCACTGTCTACGATACGCAGTATTTT,CASTVYDTQYF
TRBD1,.,TRBV7-9,TRBJ1-2,13,TGTGCCAGCTCAACAACAGGGGGATATGGCTACACCTTC,CASSTTGGYGYTF
.,.,TRBV5-1,TRBJ2-3,12,TGCGCCAGCAGTGAGGTGGCAGATACGCAGTATTTT,CASSEVADTQYF
TRBD1,.,TRBV28,TRBJ1-1,15,TGTGCCAGCAGTATCAACAGGGGGCTTGACACTGAAGCTTTCTTT,CASSINRGLDTEAFF
.,.,TRBV2,TRBJ2-5,12,TGTGCCAGCGGCCTGGTAGGGGGAAAGAAGTACTTC,CASGLVGGKKYF
TRBD1,once,TRBV15,TRBJ1-4,14,TGTGCCACCAGCAGGGACAGGGGGTATGAAAAACTGTTTTTT,CATSRDRGYEKLFF
.,.,TRBV18,TRBJ1-1,13,TGTGCCAGCTCACAACAGAAGAACACTGAAGCTTTCTTT,CASSQQKNTEAFF
TRBD2,.,TRBV19,TRBJ2-7,13,TGTGCCAGTAGTGTAGCGGGAGAAAACGAGCAGTACTTC,CASSVAGENEQYF
.,.,TRBV19,TRBJ2-2,14,TGTGCCAGCATAGGGGGGGGATACACCGGGGAGCTGTTTTTT,CASIGGGYTGELFF
TRBD2,.,TRBV5-1,TRBJ2-7,17,TGCGCCAGCAGCTTTGGTTTAAGCGGGAGTTACTCCTACGAGCAGTACTTC,CASSFGLSGSYSYEQYF
.,.,TRBV2,TRBJ2-7,12,TGTGCCAGCACCCGGACAGACTACGAGCAGTACTTC,CASTRTDYEQYF
TRBD1,few,TRBV19,TRBJ1-5,17,TGTGCCAGTAGTATAATACGAGACAGGGGCGGCAATCAGCCCCAGCATTTT,CASSIIRDRGGNQPQHF
.,.,TRBV15,TRBJ1-1,14,TGTGCCACCAGCAGAGATCCCCGACAGCCTGAAGCTTTCTTT,CATSRDPRQPEAFF
TRBD1,.,TRBV5-6,TRBJ2-5,14,TGTGCCAGCAGCTTGGACGGGACAGAAGAGACCCAGTACTTC,CASSLDGTEETQYF
.,.,TRBV28,TRBJ1-6,17,TGTGCCACCCAGGGACTCCCAGGGTTTATGCAAGATTCACCCCTCCACTTT,CATQGLPGFMQDSPLHF
.,.,TRBV12-3/TRBV12-4,TRBJ1-1,13,TGTGCCAGCAGTTCCCTAATGAACACTGAAGCTTTCTTT,CASSSLMNTEAFF
TRBD1,once,TRBV6-5,TRBJ1-5,15,TGTGCCAGCAGCCCAGGGACAGGGGGTTTGCAGCCCCAGCATTTT,CASSPGTGGLQPQHF
.,.,TRBV5-8,TRBJ1-1,15,TGTGCCAGCAGCTTGGTTTTCAGGGTGAACACTGAAGCTTTCTTT,CASSLVFRVNTEAFF